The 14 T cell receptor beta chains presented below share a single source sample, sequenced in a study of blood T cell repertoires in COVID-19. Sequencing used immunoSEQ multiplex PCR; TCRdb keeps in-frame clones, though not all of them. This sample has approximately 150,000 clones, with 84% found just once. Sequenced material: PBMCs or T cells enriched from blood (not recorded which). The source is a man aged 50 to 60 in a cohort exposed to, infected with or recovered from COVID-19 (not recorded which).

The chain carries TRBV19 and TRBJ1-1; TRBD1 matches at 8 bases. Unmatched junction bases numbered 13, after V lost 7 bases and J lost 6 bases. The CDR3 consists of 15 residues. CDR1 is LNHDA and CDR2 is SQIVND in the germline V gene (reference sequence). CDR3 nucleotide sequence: TGTGCCAGTAACCCCCAGGGGGCGGATAGAGCTGAAGCTTTCTTT. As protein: CASNPQGADRAEAFF.

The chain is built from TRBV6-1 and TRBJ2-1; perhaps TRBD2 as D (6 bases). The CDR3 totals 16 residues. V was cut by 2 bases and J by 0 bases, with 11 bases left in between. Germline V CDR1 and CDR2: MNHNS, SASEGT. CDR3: CASSEWGEVSYNEQFF. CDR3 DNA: TGTGCCAGCAGTGAATGGGGGGAGGTCTCCTACAATGAGCAGTTCTTC.

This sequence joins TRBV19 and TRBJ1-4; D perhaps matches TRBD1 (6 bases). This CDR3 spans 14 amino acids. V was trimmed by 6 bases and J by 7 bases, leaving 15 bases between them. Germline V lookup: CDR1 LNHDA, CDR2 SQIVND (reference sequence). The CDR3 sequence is CASRSGGASEKLFF. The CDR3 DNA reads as TGTGCCAGTAGGTCGGGGGGGGCATCTGAAAAACTGTTTTTT.

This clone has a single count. For the CDR3, the DNA is TGCAGCGCCCGAAAGGGGGGGATCTCTGGAAACACCATATATTTT. The encoded protein is CSARKGGISGNTIYF. The chain couples TRBV29-1 to TRBJ1-3; maybe TRBD1 (6 bases). Germline V gene lookup returns CDR1 SQVTM and CDR2 ANQGSEA. The CDR3 has 15 amino acids. The ends were cut back, 7 bases at V and 0 bases at J, with 16 bases in the middle.

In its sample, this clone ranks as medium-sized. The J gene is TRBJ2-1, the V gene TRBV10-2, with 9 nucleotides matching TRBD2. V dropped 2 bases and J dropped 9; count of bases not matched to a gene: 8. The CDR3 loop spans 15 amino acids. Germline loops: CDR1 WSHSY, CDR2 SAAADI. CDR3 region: CASSEQAGGPGEQFF. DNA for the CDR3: TGCGCCAGCAGTGAGCAGGCGGGAGGGCCCGGTGAGCAGTTCTTC.

The CDR3 loop reads CAIMPVGSRAHNEQFF. The CDR3 region has the DNA TGTGCCATCATGCCAGTAGGGAGCCGGGCCCACAATGAGCAGTTCTTC. This chain links TRBV10-3 with TRBJ2-1; the D gene is possibly TRBD2 (5 bases). Trimming cost V 7 bases and J 5 bases, with 21 bases left between them. Germline V lookup: CDR1 ENHRY, CDR2 SYGVKD. The CDR3 is 16 residues long.

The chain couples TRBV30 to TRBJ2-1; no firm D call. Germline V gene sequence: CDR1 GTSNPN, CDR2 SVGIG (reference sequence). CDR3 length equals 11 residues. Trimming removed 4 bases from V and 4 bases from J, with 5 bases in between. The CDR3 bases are TGTGCCTGGATGAGGTACAATGAGCAGTTCTTC. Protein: CAWMRYNEQFF.

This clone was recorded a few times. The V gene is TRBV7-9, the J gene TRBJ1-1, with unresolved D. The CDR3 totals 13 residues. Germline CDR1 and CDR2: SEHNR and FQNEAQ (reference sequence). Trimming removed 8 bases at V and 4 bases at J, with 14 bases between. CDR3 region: CASLTGSATEAFF. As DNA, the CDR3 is TGTGCCAGCCTTACTGGCAGCGCCACTGAAGCTTTCTTT.

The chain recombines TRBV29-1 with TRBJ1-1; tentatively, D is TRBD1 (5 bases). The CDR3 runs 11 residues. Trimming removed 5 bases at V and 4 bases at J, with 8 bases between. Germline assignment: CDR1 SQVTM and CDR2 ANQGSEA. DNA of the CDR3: TGCAGCGTTACAAGGGGCACTGAAGCTTTCTTT. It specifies CSVTRGTEAFF.

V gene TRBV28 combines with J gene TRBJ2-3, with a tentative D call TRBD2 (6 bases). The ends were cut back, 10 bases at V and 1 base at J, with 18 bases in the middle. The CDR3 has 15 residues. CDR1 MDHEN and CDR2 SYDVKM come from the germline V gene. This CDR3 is CAISGGTVRTDTQYF. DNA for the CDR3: TGTGCCATCTCCGGAGGGACTGTACGCACAGATACGCAGTATTTT.

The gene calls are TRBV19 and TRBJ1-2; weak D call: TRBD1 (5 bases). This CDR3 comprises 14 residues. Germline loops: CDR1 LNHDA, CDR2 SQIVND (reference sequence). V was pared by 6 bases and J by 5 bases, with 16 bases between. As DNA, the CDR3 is TGTGCCAGTAGCCTCTCTGGCAGGGTATATGGCTACACCTTC. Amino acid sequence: CASSLSGRVYGYTF.

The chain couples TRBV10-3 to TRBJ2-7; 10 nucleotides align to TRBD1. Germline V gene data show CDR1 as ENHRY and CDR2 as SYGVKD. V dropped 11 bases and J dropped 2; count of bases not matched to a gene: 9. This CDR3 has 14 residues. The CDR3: CAASRDRGAYEQYF. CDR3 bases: TGTGCCGCTTCCCGGGACAGGGGCGCCTACGAGCAGTACTTC.

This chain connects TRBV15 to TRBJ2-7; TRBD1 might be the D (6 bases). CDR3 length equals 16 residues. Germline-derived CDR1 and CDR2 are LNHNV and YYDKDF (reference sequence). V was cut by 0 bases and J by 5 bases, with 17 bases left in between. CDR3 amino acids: CATSRDSDSTVDEQYF. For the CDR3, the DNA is TGTGCCACCAGCAGAGACTCGGACAGTACTGTCGACGAGCAGTACTTC.

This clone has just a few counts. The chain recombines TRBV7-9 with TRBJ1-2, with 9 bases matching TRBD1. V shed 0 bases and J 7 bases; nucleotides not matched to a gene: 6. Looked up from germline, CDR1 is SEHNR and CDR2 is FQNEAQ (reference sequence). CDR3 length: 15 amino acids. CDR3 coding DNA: TGTGCCAGCAGCTTAGCGAGCACAGGGGGCTTTGGCTACACCTTC. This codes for CASSLASTGGFGYTF.